This TCR beta chain was identified during a study of cytomegalovirus exposure and HLA in healthy donors. The PCR ran on 60 Vbeta and 13 Jbeta primers. Only in-frame clones appear in the TCRdb table, and some are missing; sequencing was by immunoSEQ multiplex PCR. The data contain more than 95,000 clones, about 81% of them singletons. CDR1 and CDR2 from the germline V gene are SGHNT and YENEEA. The germline V and J ends were trimmed by 2 bases and 6 bases, with 14 bases remaining between them. The CDR3 runs to 14 residues. General study findings and limits: As a later analysis revealed, most CMV-associated TCR beta chains appeared HLA-restricted. Most sequenced TCRs were rare (though some public TCRs occurred in many donors). Later analysis found that TCR beta chains associated with HLA were more clonally expanded than other, equally common chains. Apart from CMV serostatus, no immune exposure information was available.

A note on this clone: Antigen: not known.

This chain connects TRBV11-3 to TRBJ2-7; possibly TRBD2 for D (6 bases). The sequenced material came from PBMCs. The origin of this receptor is a woman in her twenties or thirties in good health and CMV-seronegative. The CDR3 is CASSLREGGAEQYF. CDR3 DNA: TGTGCCAGCAGCTTAAGAGAGGGCGGGGCCGAGCAGTACTTC.